The source of this T cell receptor (beta chain) is a study of shared clonotypes between healthy human individuals. Germline V gene data show CDR1 as PRHDT and CDR2 as FYEKMQ (reference sequence). This CDR3 is 16 amino acids long. The ends lost 4 bases at V and 9 bases at J; junction bases unmatched: 14. CD45RO negativity and positive selection for CCR7 defined naive CD8 cells, a population that excluded terminally differentiated effector memory CD45RA+ cells. Profiling relied on immunoSEQ multiplex PCR, and the TCRdb table lists in-frame clones only, not all of them. Of 1.5 million to 2.5 million clones in the sample, about 95% were seen once.

The sample comprised naive CD8+ T cells sorted from blood. The source is a man younger than 35 in good health. The chain carries TRBV13 and TRBJ2-1; 8 bases align to TRBD2. For the CDR3, the DNA is TGTGCCAGCAGCTCCCGGGGCGGGAGGACCCTAAGTGAGCAGTTCTTC. This sequence encodes CASSSRGGRTLSEQFF.